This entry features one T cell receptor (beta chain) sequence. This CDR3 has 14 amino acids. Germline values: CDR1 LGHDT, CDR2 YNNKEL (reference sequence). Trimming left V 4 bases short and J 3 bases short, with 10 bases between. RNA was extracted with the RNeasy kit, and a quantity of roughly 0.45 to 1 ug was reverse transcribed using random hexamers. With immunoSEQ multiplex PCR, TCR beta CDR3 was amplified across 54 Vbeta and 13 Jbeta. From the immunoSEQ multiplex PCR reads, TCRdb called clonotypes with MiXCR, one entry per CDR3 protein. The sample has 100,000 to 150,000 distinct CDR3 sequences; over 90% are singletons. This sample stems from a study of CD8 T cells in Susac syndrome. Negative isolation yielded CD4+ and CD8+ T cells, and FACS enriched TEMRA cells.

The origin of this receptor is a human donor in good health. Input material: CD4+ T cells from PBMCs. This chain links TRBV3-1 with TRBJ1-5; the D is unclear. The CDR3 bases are TGTGCCAGCAGCCCCTTGGCGGACAATCAGCCCCAGCATTTT. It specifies CASSPLADNQPQHF.